The next 11 T cell receptor beta chains were all read from a single sample in a study of T cell repertoires in cytomegalovirus infection. Each CDR3 protein gets one entry after TCRdb re-called the reads with MiXCR. The table lists around 310,000 distinct CDR3 sequences, about 27% of them singletons. Their specific antigens are unknown. Sequencing used cultured PBMCs, obtained from culture after CMV antigen stimulation. These receptors came from a human donor in good health (CMV status not recorded). Some clones in this sample may be carry-over from other donors' samples.

J is TRBJ1-3 and V is TRBV12-3 or TRBV12-4, with a weak D call TRBD1 (5 bases). Trimming took off 6 bases at V and 3 bases at J, with 9 bases between the two ends. The CDR3 has 13 residues. The CDR3 loop is CASRQAGGNTIYF. CDR3 coding DNA: TGTGCCAGCAGACAGGCGGGTGGAAACACCATATATTTT.

This clonotype was picked up a small number of times. The CDR3 bases are TGTGCCAGCAGCCAACCCTCGGGGAGACCTCACAATGAGCAGTTCTTC. Its translation is CASSQPSGRPHNEQFF. The chain couples TRBV7-9 to TRBJ2-1; a weak D match, TRBD2 (5 bases). The germline V gene encodes CDR1 SEHNR and CDR2 FQNEAQ (reference sequence). The CDR3 is 16 residues long. V was shortened by 5 bases and J by 5 bases, with 19 bases between the two germline ends.

This clonotype showed up just a few times. The V and J genes are TRBV7-3 and TRBJ2-3; 7 positions match TRBD1. The trim removed 4 bases at V and 5 bases at J, leaving 9 bases unmatched. Germline V gives CDR1 SGHTA, CDR2 FQGTGA. There are 15 residues in the CDR3. This CDR3 is CASSSTGPTGDTQYF. CDR3 DNA sequence: TGTGCCAGCAGCTCGACAGGGCCTACAGGAGATACGCAGTATTTT.

V is TRBV6-6 and J is TRBJ1-2; the D gene is possibly TRBD1 (5 bases). The CDR3 runs to 15 residues. V lost 4 bases to trimming and J lost 2 bases, with 14 bases between them. Germline lookup yields CDR1 MNHNY and CDR2 SVGAGI (reference sequence). In nucleotides, the CDR3 is TGTGCCAGCAGTTCTCGAGCGACAGTAAACTATGGCTACACCTTC. It yields the protein CASSSRATVNYGYTF.

The V call is TRBV7-3, the J call TRBJ2-7; 9 bases are shared with TRBD1. The V gene end was trimmed by 1 base and the J gene end by 2 bases; junction bases not matched to a gene: 3. From germline, CDR1 is SGHTA and CDR2 FQGTGA. The CDR3 contains 15 residues. This CDR3 is CASSLSRDRAYEQYF. The CDR3 DNA follows: TGTGCCAGCAGCTTAAGCCGGGACAGGGCCTACGAGCAGTACTTC.

Only a few counts were recorded for this clonotype. This chain connects TRBV27 to TRBJ2-1, with TRBD2 identical over 7 bases. Germline CDR1 MNHEY, CDR2 SMNVEV (reference sequence). V was pared by 4 bases and J by 8 bases, with 11 bases of the junction left unmatched. The length of the CDR3 is 15 residues. CDR3: CASSSSPWGRDEQFF. The CDR3 bases are TGTGCCAGCAGTTCTAGTCCTTGGGGGAGGGATGAGCAGTTCTTC.

This clonotype was recorded many times. The chain carries TRBV6-1 and TRBJ1-2; TRBD1 is a possible D gene (5 bases). Germline V gene data show CDR1 as MNHNS and CDR2 as SASEGT. The CDR3 loop spans 15 amino acids. V was clipped by 3 bases and J by 2 bases, with 13 bases between them. For the CDR3, the DNA is TGTGCCAGCAGTGATAGGGGAGTAGGGAACTATGGCTACACCTTC. This codes for CASSDRGVGNYGYTF.

The chain employs TRBV19 and TRBJ1-1; D possibly corresponds to TRBD1 (5 bases). The CDR3 covers 14 residues. Trimming took off 6 bases at V and 0 bases at J, with 11 bases between the two ends. Germline CDR1 LNHDA, CDR2 SQIVND (reference sequence). CDR3 bases: TGTGCCAGTAGGGGCCAGGGCTTGAACACTGAAGCTTTCTTT. Protein sequence: CASRGQGLNTEAFF.

This clonotype was picked up one time. The rearrangement uses TRBV28 and TRBJ2-5; 7 bases align to TRBD2. The germline V gene has CDR1 MDHEN and CDR2 SYDVKM. J lost 2 bases, V lost 7 bases, and 13 bases had no gene match. The CDR3 runs to 16 residues. CDR3 loop: CASIGVGGRGQETQYF. The CDR3 nucleotides are TGTGCCAGCATAGGGGTTGGCGGGAGAGGTCAAGAGACCCAGTACTTC.

J is TRBJ2-4 and V is TRBV7-6, with 7 bases matching TRBD1. The CDR3 totals 15 residues. Germline V gene lookup returns CDR1 SGHVS and CDR2 FNYEAQ. The V segment lost 0 bases and the J segment 8 bases; nucleotides outside the gene matches: 7. CDR3 in DNA: TGTGCCAGCAGCTTAGCCCCGGGACAGAAAGACATTCAGTACTTC. Protein sequence: CASSLAPGQKDIQYF.

This clonotype was seen ten or more times. V and J are TRBV7-2 and TRBJ2-5; 8 bases match TRBD1. V was pared by 3 bases and J by 3 bases, with 3 bases of the junction left unmatched. The CDR3 runs to 14 residues. Per germline, CDR1 SGHTA and CDR2 FQGNSA. Here the CDR3 reads CASSFDRGEETQYF. CDR3 DNA: TGTGCCAGCAGCTTCGACAGGGGAGAAGAGACCCAGTACTTC.